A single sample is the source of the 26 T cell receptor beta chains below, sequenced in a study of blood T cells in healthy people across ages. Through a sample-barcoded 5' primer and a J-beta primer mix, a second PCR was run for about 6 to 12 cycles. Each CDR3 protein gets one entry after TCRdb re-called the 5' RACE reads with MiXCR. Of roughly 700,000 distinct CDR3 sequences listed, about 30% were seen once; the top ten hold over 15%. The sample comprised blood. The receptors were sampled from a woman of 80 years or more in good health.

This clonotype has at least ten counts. The CDR3 coding sequence is TGTGCCAGCAGCCAAGATTGGGATACGCAGTATTTT. This sequence encodes CASSQDWDTQYF. The chain links TRBV14 to TRBJ2-3; D is unresolved. CDR3 length: 12 amino acids. From germline, CDR1 is SGHDN and CDR2 FVKESK. V lost 0 bases to trimming and J lost 6 bases, with 4 bases between them.

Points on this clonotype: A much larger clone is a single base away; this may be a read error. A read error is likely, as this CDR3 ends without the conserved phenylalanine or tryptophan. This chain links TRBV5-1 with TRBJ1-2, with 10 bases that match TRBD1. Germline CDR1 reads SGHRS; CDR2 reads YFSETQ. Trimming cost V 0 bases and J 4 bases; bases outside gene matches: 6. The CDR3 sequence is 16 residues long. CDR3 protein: CASSLETGGASYGYTL. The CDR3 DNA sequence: TGCGCCAGCAGCTTGGAGACAGGGGGCGCGAGCTATGGCTACACCCTC.

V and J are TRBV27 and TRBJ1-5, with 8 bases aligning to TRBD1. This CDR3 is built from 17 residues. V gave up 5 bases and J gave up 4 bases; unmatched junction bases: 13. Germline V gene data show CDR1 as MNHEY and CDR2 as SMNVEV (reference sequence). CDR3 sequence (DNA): TGTGCCAGCAGTCAGATCCGGACAGGGCTTACGAATCAGCCCCAGCATTTT. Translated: CASSQIRTGLTNQPQHF.

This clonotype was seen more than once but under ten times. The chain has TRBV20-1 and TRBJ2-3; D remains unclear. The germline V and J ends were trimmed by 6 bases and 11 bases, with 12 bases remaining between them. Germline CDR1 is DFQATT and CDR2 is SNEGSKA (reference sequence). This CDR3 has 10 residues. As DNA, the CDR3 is TGCAGTGCCGGACCTGAGAAGCAGTATTTT. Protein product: CSAGPEKQYF.

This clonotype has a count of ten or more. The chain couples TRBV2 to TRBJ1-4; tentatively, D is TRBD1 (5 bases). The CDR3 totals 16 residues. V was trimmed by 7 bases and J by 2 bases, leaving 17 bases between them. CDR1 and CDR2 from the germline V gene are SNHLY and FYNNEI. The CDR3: CASTGRANRTNEKLFF. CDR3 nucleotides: TGTGCCAGCACGGGCAGGGCTAACAGGACTAATGAAAAACTGTTTTTT.

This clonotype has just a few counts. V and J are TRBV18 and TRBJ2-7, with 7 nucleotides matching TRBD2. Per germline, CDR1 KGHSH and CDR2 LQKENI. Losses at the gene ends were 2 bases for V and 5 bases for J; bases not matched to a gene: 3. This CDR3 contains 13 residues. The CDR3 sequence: CASSPGGGNEQYF. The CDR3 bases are TGTGCCAGCTCACCAGGGGGAGGGAACGAGCAGTACTTC.

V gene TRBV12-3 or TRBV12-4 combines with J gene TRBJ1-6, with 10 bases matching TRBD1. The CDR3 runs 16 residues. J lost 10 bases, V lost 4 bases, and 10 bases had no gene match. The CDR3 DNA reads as TGTGCCAGCAGTTCCAGTGCTGGGACAGGGGAATCACCCCTCCACTTT. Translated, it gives CASSSSAGTGESPLHF.

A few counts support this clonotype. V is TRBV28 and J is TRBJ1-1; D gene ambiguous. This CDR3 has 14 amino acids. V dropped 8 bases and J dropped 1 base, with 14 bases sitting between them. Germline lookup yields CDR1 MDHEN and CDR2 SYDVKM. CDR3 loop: CASGISTSNTEAFF. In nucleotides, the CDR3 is TGTGCCAGCGGTATCAGCACCTCGAACACTGAAGCTTTCTTT.

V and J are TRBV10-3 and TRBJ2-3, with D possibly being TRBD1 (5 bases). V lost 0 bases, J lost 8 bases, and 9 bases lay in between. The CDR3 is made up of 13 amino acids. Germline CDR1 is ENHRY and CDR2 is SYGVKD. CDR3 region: CAISESGATTQYF. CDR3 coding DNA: TGTGCCATCAGTGAGTCAGGGGCCACTACGCAGTATTTT.

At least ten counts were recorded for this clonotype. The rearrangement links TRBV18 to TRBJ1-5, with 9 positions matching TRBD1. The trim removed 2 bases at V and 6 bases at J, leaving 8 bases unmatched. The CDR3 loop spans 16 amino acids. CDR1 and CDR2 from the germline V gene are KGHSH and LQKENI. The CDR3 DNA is TGTGCCAGCTCACCAGGAAGGGACAGGGTATTTCAGCCCCAGCATTTT. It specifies CASSPGRDRVFQPQHF.

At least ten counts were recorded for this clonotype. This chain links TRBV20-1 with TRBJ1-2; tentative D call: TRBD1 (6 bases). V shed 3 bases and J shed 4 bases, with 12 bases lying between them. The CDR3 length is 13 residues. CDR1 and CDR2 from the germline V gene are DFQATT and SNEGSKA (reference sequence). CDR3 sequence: CSASSRTVYGYTF. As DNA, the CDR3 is TGCAGTGCTAGCTCACGGACAGTCTATGGCTACACCTTC.

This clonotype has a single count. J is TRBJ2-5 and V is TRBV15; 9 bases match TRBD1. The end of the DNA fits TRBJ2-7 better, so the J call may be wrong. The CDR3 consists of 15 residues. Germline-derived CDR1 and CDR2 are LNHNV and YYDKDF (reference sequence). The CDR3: CATSRGITGGGEQYF. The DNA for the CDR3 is TGTGCCACCAGCAGAGGGATAACAGGGGGCGGCGAGCAGTACTTC.

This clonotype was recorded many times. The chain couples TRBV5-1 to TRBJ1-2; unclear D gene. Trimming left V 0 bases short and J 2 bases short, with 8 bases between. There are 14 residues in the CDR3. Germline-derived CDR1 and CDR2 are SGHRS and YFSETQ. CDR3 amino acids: CASSLGHLNYGYTF. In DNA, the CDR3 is TGCGCCAGCAGCTTGGGACACCTAAACTATGGCTACACCTTC.

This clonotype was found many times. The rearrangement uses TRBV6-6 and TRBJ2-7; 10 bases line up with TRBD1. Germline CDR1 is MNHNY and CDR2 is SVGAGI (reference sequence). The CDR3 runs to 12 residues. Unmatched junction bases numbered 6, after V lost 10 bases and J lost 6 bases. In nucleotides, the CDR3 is TGTGCCACCTCGGACAGGGGGGGCGAGCAGTACTTC. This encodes CATSDRGGEQYF.

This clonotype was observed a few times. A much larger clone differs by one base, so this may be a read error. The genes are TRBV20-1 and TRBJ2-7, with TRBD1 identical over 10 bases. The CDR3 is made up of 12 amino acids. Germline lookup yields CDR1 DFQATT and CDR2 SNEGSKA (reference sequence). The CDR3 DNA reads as TGCAGGGTCTGGGACAGGGGTTTCGAGCAGTACTTC. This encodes CRVWDRGFEQYF.

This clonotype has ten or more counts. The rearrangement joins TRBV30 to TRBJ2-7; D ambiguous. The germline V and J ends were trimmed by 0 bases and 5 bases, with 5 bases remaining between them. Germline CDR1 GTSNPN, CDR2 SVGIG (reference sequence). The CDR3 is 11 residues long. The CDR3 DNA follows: TGTGCCTGGAGTGTACGAAACGAGCAGTACTTC. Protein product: CAWSVRNEQYF.

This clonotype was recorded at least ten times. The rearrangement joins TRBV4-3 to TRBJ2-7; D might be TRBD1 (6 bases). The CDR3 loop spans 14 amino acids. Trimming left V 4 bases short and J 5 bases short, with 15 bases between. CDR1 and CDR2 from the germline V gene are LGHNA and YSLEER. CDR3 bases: TGCGCCAGCAGCCTTGGGTCAGGGGACCACGAGCAGTACTTC. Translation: CASSLGSGDHEQYF.

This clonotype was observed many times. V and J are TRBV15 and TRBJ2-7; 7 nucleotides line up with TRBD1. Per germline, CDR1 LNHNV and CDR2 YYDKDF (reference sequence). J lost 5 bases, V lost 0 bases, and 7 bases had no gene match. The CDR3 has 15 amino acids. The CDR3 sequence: CATSRDAKGGDEQYF. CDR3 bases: TGTGCCACCAGCAGAGATGCGAAAGGGGGCGACGAGCAGTACTTC. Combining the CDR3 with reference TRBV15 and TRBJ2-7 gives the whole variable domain DAMVIQNPRYQVTQFGKPVTLSCSQTLNHNVMYWYQQKSSQAPKLLFHYYDKDFNNEADTPDNFQSRRPNTSFCFLDIRSPGLGDTAMYLCATSRDAKGGDEQYFGPGTRLTVT.

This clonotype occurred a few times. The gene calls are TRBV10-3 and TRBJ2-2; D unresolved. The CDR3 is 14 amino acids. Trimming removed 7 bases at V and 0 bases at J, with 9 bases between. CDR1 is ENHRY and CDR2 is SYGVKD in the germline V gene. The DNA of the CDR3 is TGTGCCATCATGCCCGCCGCGAACACCGGGGAGCTGTTTTTT. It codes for CAIMPAANTGELFF.

The CDR3 protein is CASILTDSYNSPLHF. CDR3 DNA: TGTGCCAGCATCCTGACGGACTCCTATAATTCACCCCTCCACTTT. This chain connects TRBV7-2 to TRBJ1-6; no clear D gene. This CDR3 has 15 residues. Germline lookup yields CDR1 SGHTA and CDR2 FQGNSA. Trimming shortened V by 7 bases and J by 0 bases, and 10 bases separated the two germline ends.

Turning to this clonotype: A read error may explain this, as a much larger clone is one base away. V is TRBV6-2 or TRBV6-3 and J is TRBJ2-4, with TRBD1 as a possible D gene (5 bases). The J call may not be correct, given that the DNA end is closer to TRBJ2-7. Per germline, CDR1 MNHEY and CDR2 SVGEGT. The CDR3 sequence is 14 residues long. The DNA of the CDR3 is TGTGCCAGCAGCCACCTGGCAGGGTTAGCCGAGCAGTACTTC. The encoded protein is CASSHLAGLAEQYF.

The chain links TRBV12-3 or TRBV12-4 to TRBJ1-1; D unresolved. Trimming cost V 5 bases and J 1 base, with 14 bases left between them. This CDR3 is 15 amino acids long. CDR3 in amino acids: CASSLLRVANTEAFF. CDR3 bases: TGTGCCAGCAGTCTCCTGAGGGTGGCGAACACTGAAGCTTTCTTT.

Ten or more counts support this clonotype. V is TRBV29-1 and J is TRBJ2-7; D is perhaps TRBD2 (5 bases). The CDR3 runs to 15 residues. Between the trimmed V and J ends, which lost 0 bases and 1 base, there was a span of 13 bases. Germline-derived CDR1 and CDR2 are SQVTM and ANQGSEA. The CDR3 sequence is CSVEDTGIGSYEQYF. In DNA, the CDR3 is TGCAGCGTTGAAGATACGGGAATCGGGTCCTACGAGCAGTACTTC.

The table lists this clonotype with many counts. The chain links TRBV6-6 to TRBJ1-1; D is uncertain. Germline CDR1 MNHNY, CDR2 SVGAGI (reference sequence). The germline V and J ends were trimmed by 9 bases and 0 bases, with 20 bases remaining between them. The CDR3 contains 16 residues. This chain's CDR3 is CASWEGRVGLNTEAFF. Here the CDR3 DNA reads TGTGCCAGTTGGGAAGGACGGGTAGGGTTGAACACTGAAGCTTTCTTT.

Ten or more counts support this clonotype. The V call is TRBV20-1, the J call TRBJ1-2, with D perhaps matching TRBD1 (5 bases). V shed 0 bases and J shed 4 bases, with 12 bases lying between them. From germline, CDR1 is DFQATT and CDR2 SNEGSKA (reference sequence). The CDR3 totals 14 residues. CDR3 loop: CSARDIRDLYGYTF. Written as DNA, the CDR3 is TGCAGTGCTAGAGATATCAGGGATCTCTATGGCTACACCTTC.

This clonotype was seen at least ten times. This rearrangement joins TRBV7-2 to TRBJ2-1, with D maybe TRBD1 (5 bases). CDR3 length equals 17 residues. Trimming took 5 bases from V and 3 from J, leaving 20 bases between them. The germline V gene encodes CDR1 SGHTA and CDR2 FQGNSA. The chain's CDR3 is CASSPKAPGTGYNEQFF. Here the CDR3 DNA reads TGTGCCAGCAGCCCCAAAGCCCCCGGCACAGGCTACAATGAGCAGTTCTTC.